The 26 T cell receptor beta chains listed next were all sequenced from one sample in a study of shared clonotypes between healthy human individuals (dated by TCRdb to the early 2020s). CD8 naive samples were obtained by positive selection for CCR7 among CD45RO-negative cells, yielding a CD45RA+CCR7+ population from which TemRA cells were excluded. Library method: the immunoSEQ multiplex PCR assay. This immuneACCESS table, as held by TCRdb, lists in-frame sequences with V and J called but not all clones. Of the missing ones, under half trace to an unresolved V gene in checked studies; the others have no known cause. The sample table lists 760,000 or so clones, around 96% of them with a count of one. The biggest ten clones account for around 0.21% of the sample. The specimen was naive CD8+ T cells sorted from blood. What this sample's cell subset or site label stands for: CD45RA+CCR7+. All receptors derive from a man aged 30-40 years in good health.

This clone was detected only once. DNA for the CDR3: TGTGCCAGCAGCTTAGTCCGCACAGGGGGGGCAGATACGCAGTATTTT. This gives the protein CASSLVRTGGADTQYF. The chain links TRBV7-3 to TRBJ2-3, with a tentative D call TRBD1 (8 bases). V was cut by 2 bases and J by 4 bases, with 16 bases left in between. Germline CDR1 and CDR2: SGHTA and FQGTGA. The CDR3 has 16 amino acids. Looking up the rest from reference TRBV7-3 and TRBJ2-3 gives the full variable domain: GAGVSQTPSNKVTEKGKYVELRCDPISGHTALYWYRQSLGQGPEFLIYFQGTGAADDSGLPNDRFFAVRPEGSVSTLKIQRTERGDSAVYLCASSLVRTGGADTQYFGPGTRLTVL.

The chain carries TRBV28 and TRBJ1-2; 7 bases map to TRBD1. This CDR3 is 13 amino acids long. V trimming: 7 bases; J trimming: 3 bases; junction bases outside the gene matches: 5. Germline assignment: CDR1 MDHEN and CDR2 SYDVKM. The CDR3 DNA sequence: TGTGCCAGCACCGGGACAGAATACTATGGCTACACCTTC. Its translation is CASTGTEYYGYTF.

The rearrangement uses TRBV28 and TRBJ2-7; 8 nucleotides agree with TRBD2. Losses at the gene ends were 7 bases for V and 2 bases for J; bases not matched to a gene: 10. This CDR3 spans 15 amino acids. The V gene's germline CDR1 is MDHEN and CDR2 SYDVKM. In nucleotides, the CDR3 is TGTGCCAGCACCTGGAGCGGGAGTGGAACCTACGAGCAGTACTTC. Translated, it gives CASTWSGSGTYEQYF.

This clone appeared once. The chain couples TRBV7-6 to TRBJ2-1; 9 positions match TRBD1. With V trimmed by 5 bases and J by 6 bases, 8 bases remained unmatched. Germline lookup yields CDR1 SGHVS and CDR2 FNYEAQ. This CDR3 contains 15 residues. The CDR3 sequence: CASSLDRGKFNEQFF. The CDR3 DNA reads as TGTGCCAGCAGCCTCGACAGGGGGAAGTTCAATGAGCAGTTCTTC.

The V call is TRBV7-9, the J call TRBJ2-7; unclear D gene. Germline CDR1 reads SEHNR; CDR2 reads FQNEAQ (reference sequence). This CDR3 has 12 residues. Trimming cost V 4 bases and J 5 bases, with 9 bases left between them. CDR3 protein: CASSSWRNEQYF. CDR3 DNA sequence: TGTGCCAGCAGCTCGTGGCGGAACGAGCAGTACTTC.

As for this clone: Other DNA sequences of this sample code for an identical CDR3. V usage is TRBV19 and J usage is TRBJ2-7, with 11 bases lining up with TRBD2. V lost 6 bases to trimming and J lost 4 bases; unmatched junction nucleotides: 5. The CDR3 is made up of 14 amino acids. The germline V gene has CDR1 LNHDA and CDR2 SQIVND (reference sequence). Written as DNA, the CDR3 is TGTGCCAGTAGCACTAGCGGGAGAGGGTACGAGCAGTACTTC. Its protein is CASSTSGRGYEQYF.

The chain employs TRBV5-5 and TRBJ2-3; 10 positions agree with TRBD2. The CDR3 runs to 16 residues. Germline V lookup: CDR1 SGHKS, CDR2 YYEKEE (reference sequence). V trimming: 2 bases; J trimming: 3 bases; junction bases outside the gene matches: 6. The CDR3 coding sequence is TGTGCCAGCAGCTTAGTCCCAGCGGGAGGGACAGATACGCAGTATTTT. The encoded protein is CASSLVPAGGTDTQYF.

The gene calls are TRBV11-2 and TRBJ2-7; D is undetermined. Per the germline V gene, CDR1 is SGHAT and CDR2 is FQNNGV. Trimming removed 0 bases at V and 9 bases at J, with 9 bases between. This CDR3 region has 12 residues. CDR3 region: CASSLDLVVQYF. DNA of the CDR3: TGTGCCAGCAGCTTAGATCTGGTTGTGCAGTACTTC. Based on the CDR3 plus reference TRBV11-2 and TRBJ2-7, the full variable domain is EAGVAQSPRYKIIEKRQSVAFWCNPISGHATLYWYQQILGQGPKLLIQFQNNGVVDDSQLPKDRFSAERLKGVDSTLKIQPAKLEDSAVYLCASSLDLVVQYFGPGTRLTVT.

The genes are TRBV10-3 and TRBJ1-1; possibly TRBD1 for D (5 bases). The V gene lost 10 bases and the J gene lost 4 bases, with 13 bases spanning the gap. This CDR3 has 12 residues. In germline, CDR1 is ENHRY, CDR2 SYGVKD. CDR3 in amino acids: CATGVMGTEAFF. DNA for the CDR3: TGTGCCACGGGGGTAATGGGCACTGAAGCTTTCTTT.

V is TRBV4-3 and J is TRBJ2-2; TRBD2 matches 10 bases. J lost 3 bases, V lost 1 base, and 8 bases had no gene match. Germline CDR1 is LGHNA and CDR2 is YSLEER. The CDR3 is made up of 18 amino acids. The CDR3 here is CASSQGGLAFGDTGELFF. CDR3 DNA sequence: TGCGCCAGCAGCCAAGGGGGACTAGCGTTTGGGGACACCGGGGAGCTGTTTTTT.

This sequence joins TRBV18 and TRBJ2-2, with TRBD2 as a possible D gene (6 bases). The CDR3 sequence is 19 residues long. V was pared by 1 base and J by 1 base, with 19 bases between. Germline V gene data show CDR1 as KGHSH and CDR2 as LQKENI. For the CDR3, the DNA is TGTGCCAGCTCACCACGGGCCGGGAGTGTCACCCGGAACACCGGGGAGCTGTTTTTT. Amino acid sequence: CASSPRAGSVTRNTGELFF.

The chain's CDR3 is CASSSGGRGRAYNEQFF. CDR3 DNA: TGTGCCAGCAGCTCCGGGGGACGCGGGAGGGCCTACAATGAGCAGTTCTTC. This sequence joins TRBV11-2 and TRBJ2-1, with 9 bases that match TRBD2. Germline CDR1 and CDR2: SGHAT and FQNNGV. There are 17 residues in the CDR3. The junction had 9 bases not matched to a gene; V was cut back by 4 bases and J by 2 bases.

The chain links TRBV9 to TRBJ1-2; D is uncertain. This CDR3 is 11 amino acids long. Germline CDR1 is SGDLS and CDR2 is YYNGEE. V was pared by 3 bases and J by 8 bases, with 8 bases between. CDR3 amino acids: CASSAEDGYTF. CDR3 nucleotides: TGTGCCAGCAGCGCAGAAGACGGCTACACCTTC. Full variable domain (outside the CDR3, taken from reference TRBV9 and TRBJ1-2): DSGVTQTPKHLITATGQRVTLRCSPRSGDLSVYWYQQSLDQGLQFLIQYYNGEERAKGNILERFSAQQFPDLHSELNLSSLELGDSALYFCASSAEDGYTFGSGTRLTVV.

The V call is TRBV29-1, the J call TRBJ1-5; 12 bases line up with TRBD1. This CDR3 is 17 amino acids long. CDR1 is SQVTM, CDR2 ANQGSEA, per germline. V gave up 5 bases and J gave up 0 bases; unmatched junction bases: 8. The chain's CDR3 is CSVQGTGGILSNQPQHF. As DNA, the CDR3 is TGCAGCGTTCAAGGGACAGGGGGCATTCTTAGCAATCAGCCCCAGCATTTT.

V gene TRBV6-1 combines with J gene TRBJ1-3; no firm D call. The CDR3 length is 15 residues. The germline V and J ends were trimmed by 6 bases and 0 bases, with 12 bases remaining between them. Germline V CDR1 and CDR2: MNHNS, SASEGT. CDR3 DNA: TGTGCCAGCAGCCCGGACCGGAGCTCTGGAAACACCATATATTTT. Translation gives CASSPDRSSGNTIYF.

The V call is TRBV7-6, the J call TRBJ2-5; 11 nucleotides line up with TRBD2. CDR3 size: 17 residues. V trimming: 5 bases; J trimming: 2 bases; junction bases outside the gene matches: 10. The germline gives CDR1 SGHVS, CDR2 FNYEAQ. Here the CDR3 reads CASSDLGGTSGQETQYF. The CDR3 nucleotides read TGTGCCAGCAGCGACTTGGGGGGGACTAGCGGTCAAGAGACCCAGTACTTC.

In DNA, the CDR3 is TGTGCCAGTAGCAAAACCGGGACAATGGAAAATAGCAATCAGCCCCAGCATTTT. Amino acids: CASSKTGTMENSNQPQHF. This rearrangement joins TRBV19 to TRBJ1-5; D perhaps matches TRBD1 (6 bases). Trimming left V 6 bases short and J 0 bases short, with 21 bases between. This CDR3 is 18 amino acids long. Germline V gene lookup returns CDR1 LNHDA and CDR2 SQIVND (reference sequence).

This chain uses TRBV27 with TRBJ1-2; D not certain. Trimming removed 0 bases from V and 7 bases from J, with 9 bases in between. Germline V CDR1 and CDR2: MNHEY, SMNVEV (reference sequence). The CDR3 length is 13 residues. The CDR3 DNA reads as TGTGCCAGCAGTTTATCAGGGCGCCCTGGCTACACCTTC. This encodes CASSLSGRPGYTF.

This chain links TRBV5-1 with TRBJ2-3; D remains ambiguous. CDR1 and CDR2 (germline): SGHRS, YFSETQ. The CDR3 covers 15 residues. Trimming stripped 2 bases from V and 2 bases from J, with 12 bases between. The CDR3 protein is CASSFDQITTDTQYF. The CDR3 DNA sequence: TGCGCCAGCAGCTTCGACCAGATCACCACAGATACGCAGTATTTT. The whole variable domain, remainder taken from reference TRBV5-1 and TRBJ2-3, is KAGVTQTPRYLIKTRGQQVTLSCSPISGHRSVSWYQQTPGQGLQFLFEYFSETQRNKGNFPGRFSGRQFSNSRSEMNVSTLELGDSALYLCASSFDQITTDTQYFGPGTRLTVL.

The CDR3 region has the DNA TGTGCCAGCAGCCGTGGGGGGGACAGGGAGGTTCCGGCCTATGACACCGGGGAGCTGTTTTTT. Translating it yields CASSRGGDREVPAYDTGELFF. The V and J genes are TRBV7-8 and TRBJ2-2; 9 nucleotides align to TRBD1. Germline CDR1 and CDR2: SGHVS and FQNEAQ. The CDR3 spans 21 residues. Trimming cost V 5 bases and J 3 bases; bases outside gene matches: 22.

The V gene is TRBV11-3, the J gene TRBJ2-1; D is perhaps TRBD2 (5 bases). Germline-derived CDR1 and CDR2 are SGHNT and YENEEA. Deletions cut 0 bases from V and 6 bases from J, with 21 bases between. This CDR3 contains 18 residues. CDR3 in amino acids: CASSLDLGPELESNEQFF. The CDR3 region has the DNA TGTGCCAGCAGCTTAGATCTCGGACCCGAACTAGAATCCAATGAGCAGTTCTTC. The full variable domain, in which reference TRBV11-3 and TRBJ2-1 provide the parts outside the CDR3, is EAGVVQSPRYKIIEKKQPVAFWCNPISGHNTLYWYLQNLGQGPELLIRYENEEAVDDSQLPKDRFSAERLKGVDSTLKIQPAELGDSAVYLCASSLDLGPELESNEQFFGPGTRLTVL.

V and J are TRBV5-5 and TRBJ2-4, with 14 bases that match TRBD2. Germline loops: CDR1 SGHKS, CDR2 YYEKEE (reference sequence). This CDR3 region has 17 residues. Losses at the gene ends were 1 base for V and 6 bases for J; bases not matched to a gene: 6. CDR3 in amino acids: CASSLQGTSGSGNIQYF. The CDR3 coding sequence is TGTGCCAGCAGCTTGCAAGGGACTAGCGGGAGCGGAAACATTCAGTACTTC.

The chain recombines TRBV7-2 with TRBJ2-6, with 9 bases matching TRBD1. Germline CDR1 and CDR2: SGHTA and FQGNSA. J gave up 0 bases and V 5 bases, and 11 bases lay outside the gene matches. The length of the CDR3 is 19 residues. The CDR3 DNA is TGTGCCAGCAGCCCCCGGGACAGGGTGATAGGCTCTGGGGCCAACGTCCTGACTTTC. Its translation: CASSPRDRVIGSGANVLTF. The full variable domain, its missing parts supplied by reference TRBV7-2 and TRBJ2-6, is GAGVSQSPSNKVTEKGKDVELRCDPISGHTALYWYRQSLGQGLEFLIYFQGNSAPDKSGLPSDRFSAERTGGSVSTLTIQRTQQEDSAVYLCASSPRDRVIGSGANVLTFGAGSRLTVL.

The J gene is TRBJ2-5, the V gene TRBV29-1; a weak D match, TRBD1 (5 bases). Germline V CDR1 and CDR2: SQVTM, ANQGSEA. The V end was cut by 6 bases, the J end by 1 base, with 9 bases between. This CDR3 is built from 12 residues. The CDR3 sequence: CSVDSSQETQYF. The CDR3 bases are TGCAGCGTCGACAGTTCCCAAGAGACCCAGTACTTC.

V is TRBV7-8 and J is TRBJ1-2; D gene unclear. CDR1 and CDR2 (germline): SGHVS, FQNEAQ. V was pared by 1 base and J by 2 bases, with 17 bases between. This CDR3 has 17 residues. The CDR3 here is CASSLGSLLGLNYGYTF. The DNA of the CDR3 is TGTGCCAGCAGCTTAGGGTCCCTTCTCGGCCTCAACTATGGCTACACCTTC.

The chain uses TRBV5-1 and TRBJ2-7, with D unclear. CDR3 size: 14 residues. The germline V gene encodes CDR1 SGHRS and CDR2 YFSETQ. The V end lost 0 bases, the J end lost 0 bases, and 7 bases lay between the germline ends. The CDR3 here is CASSLEGYSYEQYF. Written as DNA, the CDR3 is TGCGCCAGCAGCTTGGAGGGATACTCCTACGAGCAGTACTTC.